Below are 29 T cell receptor beta chains sequenced from a single sample in a study of cytomegalovirus exposure and HLA in healthy donors. 13 Jbeta primers and 60 Vbeta primers were used for the PCR. The method was immunoSEQ multiplex PCR; TCRdb's version includes in-frame clones alone and lacks a portion of them. This sample has some 180,000 clones, with 75% found just once. Sequenced sample: PBMCs. These receptors were collected from a male donor in good health and CMV-seronegative.

This rearrangement joins TRBV6-6 to TRBJ1-2; D may be TRBD1 (5 bases). V was cut by 7 bases and J by 5 bases, with 14 bases left in between. The CDR3 sequence is 13 residues long. Germline lookup yields CDR1 MNHNY and CDR2 SVGAGI (reference sequence). This chain's CDR3 is CASTTGREYGYTF. Written as DNA, the CDR3 is TGTGCCAGCACCACAGGAAGGGAATATGGCTACACCTTC.

This sequence joins TRBV19 and TRBJ2-5, with a possible D match to TRBD2 (5 bases). CDR1 is LNHDA, CDR2 SQIVND, per germline (reference sequence). V dropped 3 bases and J dropped 4 bases, with 9 bases sitting between them. The length of the CDR3 is 13 residues. CDR3 coding DNA: TGTGCCAGTAGTATCTCCCGGGGAGAGACCCAGTACTTC. Its protein is CASSISRGETQYF.

J is TRBJ2-1 and V is TRBV7-2, with 15 bases fitting TRBD2. The CDR3 loop spans 17 amino acids. Per germline, CDR1 SGHTA and CDR2 FQGNSA. The ends lost 5 bases at V and 9 bases at J; junction bases unmatched: 11. This CDR3 is CASSPQLGLAGGSEQFF. CDR3 coding DNA: TGTGCCAGCAGCCCCCAGCTGGGACTAGCGGGAGGTAGTGAGCAGTTCTTC.

The chain links TRBV25-1 to TRBJ2-4, with 9 nucleotides matching TRBD1. J lost 5 bases, V lost 6 bases, and 2 bases had no gene match. This CDR3 is 13 amino acids long. Germline CDR1 and CDR2: MGHDK and SYGVNS. The CDR3 DNA is TGTGCCAGCAGCCGGACAGGGGAAAACATTCAGTACTTC. This encodes CASSRTGENIQYF.

The chain recombines TRBV2 with TRBJ1-1; D is perhaps TRBD1 (5 bases). With 4 bases removed from V and 7 bases from J, the gap between germline ends came to 16 bases. The germline V gene encodes CDR1 SNHLY and CDR2 FYNNEI. The CDR3 extends over 14 amino acids. Here the CDR3 DNA reads TGTGCCAGCAGTGCTCGTAGGGGCTCCATTGAAGCTTTCTTT. Protein product: CASSARRGSIEAFF.

This clone was seen more than once but under ten times. J is TRBJ1-2 and V is TRBV28; TRBD1 matches 8 bases. Germline V gene lookup returns CDR1 MDHEN and CDR2 SYDVKM. V shed 8 bases, J shed 4 bases, and the junction held 9 bases outside the gene matches. The CDR3 totals 14 residues. CDR3: CASSQGEEVYGYTF. The CDR3 DNA is TGTGCCAGCTCACAGGGGGAAGAAGTCTATGGCTACACCTTC.

The chain joins TRBV6-5 to TRBJ1-3; 7 bases fit TRBD1. CDR3 length: 15 residues. Germline V gene lookup returns CDR1 MNHEY and CDR2 SVGAGI. V shed 5 bases, J shed 4 bases, and the junction held 8 bases outside the gene matches. DNA of the CDR3: TGTGCCAGCAGTCACGACAGGGCTGGGGGAAACACCATATATTTT. Its protein product is CASSHDRAGGNTIYF.

About this clone itself: The junction departs from the called germline gene at one end, perhaps through a read error. The chain recombines TRBV18 with TRBJ2-6; D is perhaps TRBD1 (5 bases). Germline-derived CDR1 and CDR2 are KGHSH and LQKENI. The CDR3 spans 17 residues. This CDR3 reads CTSSPPKRQGLANVLTF. For the CDR3, the DNA is TGTACCAGCTCACCACCGAAAAGGCAGGGTCTGGCCAACGTCCTGACTTTC.

This rearrangement joins TRBV27 to TRBJ2-5; 8 nucleotides align to TRBD1. Gene TRBJ2-7 matches the end of the DNA better, so the J call may be wrong. Germline assignment: CDR1 MNHEY and CDR2 SMNVEV (reference sequence). The CDR3 is 14 residues long. The CDR3 DNA reads as TGTGCCAGCAGTTCCGACAGGGGCTCCTACGAGCAGTACTTC. This codes for CASSSDRGSYEQYF.

Points on this clone: Other DNA sequences in the sample encode the same CDR3. The chain has TRBV6-1 and TRBJ1-2, with D possibly being TRBD1 (5 bases). The CDR3 is made up of 14 amino acids. Germline loops: CDR1 MNHNS, CDR2 SASEGT. V was clipped by 0 bases and J by 8 bases, with 13 bases between them. DNA for the CDR3: TGTGCCAGCAGTGAAGCGGGAGGGGCCGGCGGCTACACCTTC. Protein sequence: CASSEAGGAGGYTF.

The chain combines TRBV6-6 with TRBJ2-4; maybe TRBD2 (5 bases). This CDR3 has 14 amino acids. V was pared by 7 bases and J by 0 bases, with 10 bases between. CDR1 and CDR2 (germline): MNHNY, SVGAGI (reference sequence). The CDR3 loop reads CASIEGSAKNIQYF. The CDR3 nucleotides read TGTGCCAGCATCGAGGGTTCAGCCAAAAACATTCAGTACTTC.

The chain uses TRBV12-5 and TRBJ1-3; no clear D gene. The V gene lost 4 bases and the J gene lost 0 bases, with 10 bases spanning the gap. CDR1 and CDR2 from the germline V gene are LGHNT and FRNRAP. There are 15 residues in the CDR3. The CDR3 protein is CASGSPLASGNTIYF. CDR3 nucleotide sequence: TGTGCTAGTGGTTCCCCCTTAGCCTCTGGAAACACCATATATTTT.

This clone was observed a few times. The V and J genes are TRBV11-1 and TRBJ1-1; D may be TRBD1 (6 bases). From germline, CDR1 is SGHAT and CDR2 FQDESV (reference sequence). The CDR3 is 13 residues long. V was shortened by 4 bases and J by 6 bases, with 12 bases between the two germline ends. The CDR3: CASSSEQGAEAFF. CDR3 sequence (DNA): TGTGCCAGCAGCTCGGAACAGGGAGCTGAAGCTTTCTTT.

This chain links TRBV28 with TRBJ1-2; 7 nucleotides match TRBD1. The ends lost 5 bases at V and 4 bases at J; junction bases unmatched: 4. Germline V gene data show CDR1 as MDHEN and CDR2 as SYDVKM. The CDR3 consists of 13 residues. DNA for the CDR3: TGTGCCAGCAGTAAAACAGGGGTCTATGGCTACACCTTC. Translated, it gives CASSKTGVYGYTF.

The chain couples TRBV5-3 to TRBJ2-3, with TRBD1 as a possible D gene (5 bases). TRBV5-3 is flagged as an ORF with uncertain function. The CDR3 is 13 residues long. The V end lost 8 bases, the J end lost 5 bases, and 15 bases lay between the germline ends. CDR3 residues: CASAAGFKDTQYF. DNA for the CDR3: TGTGCCAGTGCGGCAGGGTTTAAAGATACGCAGTATTTT.

This clone was recorded a few times. Distinct nucleotide sequences in the sample also encode this CDR3. The chain carries TRBV30 and TRBJ1-1; D remains unclear. The ends were cut back, 0 bases at V and 1 base at J, with 6 bases in the middle. Germline CDR1 is GTSNPN and CDR2 is SVGIG (reference sequence). The length of the CDR3 is 13 residues. The CDR3 coding sequence is TGTGCCTGGAGTGTACTAGGGAACACTGAAGCTTTCTTT. Encoded protein: CAWSVLGNTEAFF.

The chain couples TRBV13 to TRBJ2-1; 7 bases are a match to TRBD2. This CDR3 spans 15 amino acids. Germline V gives CDR1 PRHDT, CDR2 FYEKMQ (reference sequence). The trim removed 6 bases at V and 2 bases at J, leaving 7 bases unmatched. CDR3 DNA: TGTGCCAGCAGTCTGGGGGGGGAAACCTACAATGAGCAGTTCTTC. Amino acid sequence: CASSLGGETYNEQFF. The full variable domain, with the rest looked up from reference TRBV13 and TRBJ2-1, is AAGVIQSPRHLIKEKRETATLKCYPIPRHDTVYWYQQGPGQDPQFLISFYEKMQSDKGSIPDRFSAQQFSDYHSELNMSSLELGDSALYFCASSLGGETYNEQFFGPGTRLTVL.

The chain links TRBV5-4 to TRBJ1-1, with D possibly being TRBD1 (5 bases). The V gene lost 0 bases and the J gene lost 6 bases, with 12 bases spanning the gap. Germline CDR1 reads SGHNT; CDR2 reads YYREEE (reference sequence). The CDR3 is 14 residues long. As DNA, the CDR3 is TGTGCCAGCAGCTTGGCCCCAGGGAGGGCTGAAGCTTTCTTT. It is translated as CASSLAPGRAEAFF.

V is TRBV30 and J is TRBJ2-1, with TRBD2 identical over 9 bases. This CDR3 spans 16 amino acids. J was trimmed by 7 bases and V by 7 bases; bases with no gene match: 17. Germline loops: CDR1 GTSNPN, CDR2 SVGIG (reference sequence). CDR3 in DNA: TGTGCCTCCTATAATCCCGGGACTAGCCCTACTAATGAGCAGTTCTTC. Protein: CASYNPGTSPTNEQFF.

CDR3: CASRPGTGAGEAFF. The DNA of the CDR3 is TGTGCCAGCAGGCCCGGGACAGGGGCGGGTGAAGCTTTCTTT. The chain combines TRBV6-4 with TRBJ1-1, with 10 bases matching TRBD1. The CDR3 consists of 14 residues. The germline V gene has CDR1 MRHNA and CDR2 SNTAGT. Trimming at V came to 6 bases and at J to 7 bases, leaving 8 bases not matched to a gene.

V and J are TRBV2 and TRBJ2-3; the match to TRBD2 covers 8 bases. The CDR3 spans 13 residues. V shed 11 bases and J 4 bases; nucleotides not matched to a gene: 8. Germline values: CDR1 SNHLY, CDR2 FYNNEI. As DNA, the CDR3 is TGTGCCGTGGCCGGGGGGGCTTCAGATACGCAGTATTTT. Residues: CAVAGGASDTQYF.

With regard to this clone: The same CDR3 is also encoded by other DNA sequences in this sample. This chain joins TRBV30 and TRBJ1-1; D gene unclear. The CDR3 contains 11 residues. V lost 0 bases, J lost 8 bases, and 7 bases lay in between. The germline gives CDR1 GTSNPN, CDR2 SVGIG (reference sequence). The CDR3 loop is CAWSVSTEAFF. The CDR3 DNA reads TGTGCCTGGAGTGTGTCTACCGAAGCTTTCTTT.

This clone was detected only once. The chain is built from TRBV4-1 and TRBJ2-5; weak D call: TRBD1 (5 bases). V gave up 1 base and J gave up 1 base, with 19 bases separating them. The CDR3 contains 18 residues. CDR1 MGHRA and CDR2 YSYEKL come from the germline V gene. CDR3 nucleotides: TGCGCCAGCAGCCAAGTATTCCCCAACCGAGACAGCCAAGAGACCCAGTACTTC. Its translation is CASSQVFPNRDSQETQYF.

This clone was seen only once. The chain carries TRBV6-5 and TRBJ2-7; tentative D call: TRBD1 (6 bases). The CDR3 length is 15 residues. The germline V and J ends were trimmed by 6 bases and 5 bases, with 20 bases remaining between them. CDR1 MNHEY and CDR2 SVGAGI come from the germline V gene. CDR3 coding DNA: TGTGCCAGCAGACCCCTGGGCAGGGGAAGGCACGAGCAGTACTTC. Translating gives CASRPLGRGRHEQYF.

V usage is TRBV28 and J usage is TRBJ2-7; 8 nucleotides align to TRBD2. V was pared by 6 bases and J by 1 base, with 8 bases of the junction left unmatched. CDR3 size: 15 residues. Germline CDR1 is MDHEN and CDR2 is SYDVKM. The DNA of the CDR3 is TGTGCCAGCAGGACCCCTAGCGGGCCTTCCTACGAGCAGTACTTC. Translating it yields CASRTPSGPSYEQYF.

This chain joins TRBV19 and TRBJ2-5; D remains ambiguous. The CDR3 runs to 11 residues. Germline V gene data show CDR1 as LNHDA and CDR2 as SQIVND (reference sequence). Trimming shortened V by 5 bases and J by 3 bases, and 4 bases separated the two germline ends. CDR3 sequence (DNA): TGTGCCAGTAGTTCCGAAGAGACCCAGTACTTC. This translates into CASSSEETQYF.

The chain has TRBV30 and TRBJ2-1; TRBD2 might be the D (5 bases). The CDR3 covers 14 residues. V was clipped by 0 bases and J by 2 bases, with 8 bases between them. Germline lookup yields CDR1 GTSNPN and CDR2 SVGIG (reference sequence). This chain's CDR3 is CAWSVDGTYNEQFF. The CDR3 DNA reads TGTGCCTGGAGTGTAGACGGGACCTACAATGAGCAGTTCTTC. Drawing the rest from reference TRBV30 and TRBJ2-1, the complete variable domain is SQTIHQWPATLVQPVGSPLSLECTVEGTSNPNLYWYRQAAGRGLQLLFYSVGIGQISSEVPQNLSASRPQDRQFILSSKKLLLSDSGFYLCAWSVDGTYNEQFFGPGTRLTVL.

The J gene is TRBJ2-7, the V gene TRBV7-9; D unresolved. V was cut by 4 bases and J by 1 base, with 11 bases left in between. Germline V CDR1 and CDR2: SEHNR, FQNEAQ (reference sequence). The CDR3 has 14 amino acids. Here the CDR3 reads CASSSVYGSYEQYF. DNA of the CDR3: TGTGCCAGCAGCTCGGTCTACGGGTCCTACGAGCAGTACTTC.

The rearrangement links TRBV9 to TRBJ2-1; TRBD2 matches 8 bases. Per germline, CDR1 SGDLS and CDR2 YYNGEE. The CDR3 has 15 amino acids. V shed 4 bases and J 8 bases; nucleotides not matched to a gene: 11. CDR3 DNA sequence: TGTGCCAGCAGCTCCGCGGGGGGCCAAGTCGATGAGCAGTTCTTC. It yields the protein CASSSAGGQVDEQFF. Using reference TRBV9 and TRBJ2-1 for the parts outside the CDR3, the full variable domain is DSGVTQTPKHLITATGQRVTLRCSPRSGDLSVYWYQQSLDQGLQFLIQYYNGEERAKGNILERFSAQQFPDLHSELNLSSLELGDSALYFCASSSAGGQVDEQFFGPGTRLTVL.